This entry lists 4 T cell receptor beta chains sequenced from one sample in a study of cytomegalovirus exposure and HLA in healthy donors. PCR amplification relied on 60 Vbeta primers (plus 13 Jbeta primers). Only in-frame clones appear in the TCRdb table, and some are missing; sequencing was by immunoSEQ multiplex PCR. The sample includes 120,000 or so clones, around three quarters seen only once; the top ten take approximately 1.2%. Input material: PBMCs. The origin of the receptors is a female donor in good health and CMV-seronegative.

The V call is TRBV7-6, the J call TRBJ2-7, with D perhaps TRBD2 (5 bases). The CDR3 sequence is 16 residues long. Germline CDR1 reads SGHVS; CDR2 reads FNYEAQ. V lost 1 base and J lost 7, with 20 bases in between. The CDR3 reads CASSLVPGISSGEQYF. The DNA of the CDR3 is TGTGCCAGCAGCTTAGTTCCGGGGATTTCCTCGGGGGAGCAGTACTTC.

This sequence joins TRBV7-9 and TRBJ2-4; D not certain. The germline V gene encodes CDR1 SEHNR and CDR2 FQNEAQ (reference sequence). Trimming left V 0 bases short and J 6 bases short, with 6 bases between. The CDR3 spans 13 residues. CDR3 loop: CASSLALGNIQYF. CDR3 nucleotides: TGTGCCAGCAGCTTAGCGCTCGGAAACATTCAGTACTTC.

The chain joins TRBV18 to TRBJ2-7; weak D call: TRBD1 (6 bases). Trimming stripped 4 bases from V and 0 bases from J, with 10 bases between. CDR3 length: 14 amino acids. In germline, CDR1 is KGHSH, CDR2 LQKENI. DNA for the CDR3: TGTGCCAGCTCACACGGACAGAGCTCCTACGAGCAGTACTTC. Protein product: CASSHGQSSYEQYF.

The V gene is TRBV15, the J gene TRBJ1-5; D is unresolved. Germline CDR1 LNHNV, CDR2 YYDKDF (reference sequence). The CDR3 extends over 16 amino acids. Trimming pared 0 bases from V and 1 base from J, leaving 10 bases between. CDR3 bases: TGTGCCACCAGCAGAGATAAGGCGGTAAGCAATCAGCCCCAGCATTTT. Its translation is CATSRDKAVSNQPQHF.